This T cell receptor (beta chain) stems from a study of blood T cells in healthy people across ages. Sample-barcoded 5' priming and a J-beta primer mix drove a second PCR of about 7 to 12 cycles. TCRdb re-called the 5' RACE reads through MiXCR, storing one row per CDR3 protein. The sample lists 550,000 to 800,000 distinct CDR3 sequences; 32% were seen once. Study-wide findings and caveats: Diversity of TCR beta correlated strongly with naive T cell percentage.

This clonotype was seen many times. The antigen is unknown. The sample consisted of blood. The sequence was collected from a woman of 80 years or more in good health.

The CDR3, as DNA: TGTGCCAGCAGTTTAAGAGGACAGGGAAACAACGAGCAGTACTTC. Residues: CASSLRGQGNNEQYF. The V call is TRBV28, the J call TRBJ2-7; 8 bases match TRBD1. Germline CDR1 reads MDHEN; CDR2 reads SYDVKM. Unmatched junction bases numbered 8, after V lost 2 bases and J lost 5 bases. The CDR3 runs to 15 residues.